The present T cell receptor (beta chain) was sequenced within a study of cytomegalovirus exposure and HLA in healthy donors. Nominal health characterized the donors when sampled, though unrecorded immune exposures were likely. Study-wide results and limits: Sequencing likely caused a cluster of highly shared sequence variants. Earlier analysis found most TCR beta V segments productive about 90% or about 30% of the time. Looking again later, the authors saw that most CMV-associated TCR beta chains seemed HLA-restricted.

Concerning this clone itself: Antigen unknown.

This CDR3 contains 15 residues. Trimming shortened V by 5 bases and J by 1 base, and 15 bases separated the two germline ends. Germline assignment: CDR1 MDHEN and CDR2 SYDVKM. PCR primers comprised 60 Vbeta and 13 Jbeta primers. Method: immunoSEQ multiplex PCR; TCRdb's copy keeps in-frame clones and lacks some. The sample lists 200,000 or so clones; more than 75% were seen once. V and J are TRBV28 and TRBJ2-7; possibly TRBD1 for D (6 bases). Sequenced sample: PBMCs. The source of this sequence is a woman aged 45 to 65 in good health and CMV-seropositive. CDR3 coding DNA: TGTGCCAGCAGTAATCAACAGGGCTTTTCCTACGAGCAGTACTTC. Its protein product is CASSNQQGFSYEQYF.